The present entry profiles one T cell receptor beta chain with its context. Clones were sequenced by immunoSEQ multiplex PCR, and TCRdb holds only the in-frame ones, with some missing. The sample includes roughly 91,000 clones, around 90% of them seen just once. The data originate from a study of T cell responses to AZD1222 COVID-19 vaccine. With V trimmed by 0 bases and J by 7 bases, 8 bases remained unmatched. The CDR3 extends over 16 amino acids. The germline CDR1 and CDR2 sequences are KGHSH and LQKENI. V and J are TRBV18 and TRBJ1-2; 10 bases match TRBD1. The clonotype originates from an adult in good health. This specimen consisted of peripheral blood, obtained on day 0 of AZD1222 vaccination. CDR3 nucleotide sequence: TGTGCCAGCTCACCACCATGGACAGGGGGAAAAACTGGCTACACCTTC. Protein: CASSPPWTGGKTGYTF. Variable domain in full (rest from reference TRBV18 and TRBJ1-2): NAGVMQNPRHLVRRRGQEARLRCSPMKGHSHVYWYRQLPEEGLKFMVYLQKENIIDESGMPKERFSAEFPKEGPSILRIQQVVRGDSAAYFCASSPPWTGGKTGYTFGSGTRLTVV.